The 30 T cell receptor beta chains presented below share a single source sample, sequenced in a study of blood T cell repertoires in COVID-19. TCRdb keeps only in-frame clones here, not all; method: immunoSEQ multiplex PCR. The sample holds around 140,000 clones, about 83% seen once. Sequenced input: peripheral blood. The receptors were gathered from a man between 50 and 59 years old with acute or convalescent COVID-19.

The chain carries TRBV20-1 and TRBJ2-1, with a tentative D call TRBD2 (5 bases). V was cut by 6 bases and J by 8 bases, with 11 bases left in between. Germline loops: CDR1 DFQATT, CDR2 SNEGSKA (reference sequence). The CDR3 is 11 amino acids. The CDR3 spells CSARRIYEQFF. The CDR3, as DNA: TGCAGTGCACGGAGGATCTATGAGCAGTTCTTC.

V is TRBV6-5 and J is TRBJ1-1; D ambiguous. The CDR3 loop spans 13 amino acids. Germline loops: CDR1 MNHEY, CDR2 SVGAGI. Trimming pared 2 bases from V and 2 bases from J, leaving 6 bases between. The CDR3 sequence is CASSYSVNTEAFF. The CDR3 region has the DNA TGTGCCAGCAGTTACAGCGTTAACACTGAAGCTTTCTTT.

The chain employs TRBV5-1 and TRBJ2-3; no clear D. CDR1 is SGHRS and CDR2 is YFSETQ in the germline V gene. Between the trimmed V and J ends, which lost 0 bases and 0 bases, there was a span of 8 bases. This CDR3 region has 15 residues. The CDR3 DNA reads TGCGCCAGCAGCTTGGACGGGTCTAGCACAGATACGCAGTATTTT. Its translation is CASSLDGSSTDTQYF. Full variable domain (outside the CDR3, taken from reference TRBV5-1 and TRBJ2-3): KAGVTQTPRYLIKTRGQQVTLSCSPISGHRSVSWYQQTPGQGLQFLFEYFSETQRNKGNFPGRFSGRQFSNSRSEMNVSTLELGDSALYLCASSLDGSSTDTQYFGPGTRLTVL.

The chain has TRBV9 and TRBJ1-3, with TRBD1 matching 9 bases. Per the germline V gene, CDR1 is SGDLS and CDR2 is YYNGEE. This CDR3 is 15 amino acids long. The V segment lost 4 bases and the J segment 2 bases; nucleotides outside the gene matches: 4. The chain's CDR3 is CASSSWDRAGNTIYF. The CDR3 DNA reads as TGTGCCAGCAGCTCATGGGACAGGGCTGGAAACACCATATATTTT.

This chain connects TRBV28 to TRBJ1-6; no firm D call. The CDR3 loop spans 13 amino acids. Germline V gene sequence: CDR1 MDHEN, CDR2 SYDVKM. V lost 6 bases to trimming and J lost 8 bases, with 11 bases between them. CDR3: CASSPSGYSPLHF. CDR3 nucleotides: TGTGCCAGCAGCCCTTCCGGGTATTCACCCCTCCACTTT. Combining the CDR3 with reference TRBV28 and TRBJ1-6 gives the whole variable domain DVKVTQSSRYLVKRTGEKVFLECVQDMDHENMFWYRQDPGLGLRLIYFSYDVKMKEKGDIPEGYSVSREKKERFSLILESASTNQTSMYLCASSPSGYSPLHFGNGTRLTVT.

A few counts support this clone. This chain links TRBV30 with TRBJ2-5, with 9 bases that match TRBD1. The trim removed 3 bases at V and 7 bases at J, leaving 3 bases unmatched. Germline loops: CDR1 GTSNPN, CDR2 SVGIG (reference sequence). This CDR3 contains 12 residues. CDR3 residues: CAWRGQGGTQYF. In nucleotides, the CDR3 is TGTGCCTGGAGGGGACAGGGCGGGACCCAGTACTTC.

The V gene is TRBV5-1, the J gene TRBJ2-1; 8 nucleotides match TRBD2. The trim removed 8 bases at V and 2 bases at J, leaving 6 bases unmatched. Germline values: CDR1 SGHRS, CDR2 YFSETQ. The CDR3 is 14 amino acids. The CDR3 nucleotides are TGCGCCAGTTCAGCGGGGGTGCCCTACAATGAGCAGTTCTTC. Amino acid sequence: CASSAGVPYNEQFF.

The chain carries TRBV28 and TRBJ2-5, with 8 bases lining up with TRBD1. Per the germline V gene, CDR1 is MDHEN and CDR2 is SYDVKM. With 8 bases clipped from V and 4 bases from J, the junction kept 21 bases outside the gene matches. The CDR3 is made up of 18 amino acids. CDR3 amino acids: CASLHTGTGPSHRETQYF. CDR3 bases: TGTGCCAGCCTCCATACCGGGACAGGCCCCTCTCACCGAGAGACCCAGTACTTC.

The V call is TRBV5-1, the J call TRBJ2-7, with 8 bases identical to TRBD2. Germline-derived CDR1 and CDR2 are SGHRS and YFSETQ. The CDR3 covers 15 residues. J was trimmed by 0 bases and V by 3 bases; bases with no gene match: 5. CDR3 coding DNA: TGCGCCAGCAGCTCGGGCGGGGGGAACTCCTACGAGCAGTACTTC. Protein: CASSSGGGNSYEQYF.

The chain carries TRBV7-2 and TRBJ1-1; maybe TRBD1 (6 bases). Between the trimmed V and J ends, which lost 5 bases and 3 bases, there was a span of 13 bases. CDR1 is SGHTA, CDR2 FQGNSA, per germline. This CDR3 comprises 14 residues. The CDR3, as DNA: TGTGCCAGCAGCCCACAGGGTGGGGACACTGAAGCTTTCTTT. Protein sequence: CASSPQGGDTEAFF.

The chain couples TRBV3-1 (or the pseudogene TRBV3-2) to TRBJ2-5, with 14 bases identical to TRBD2. The CDR3 is made up of 17 amino acids. Germline loops: CDR1 LGHDT, CDR2 YNNKEL (reference sequence). J was trimmed by 5 bases and V by 4 bases; bases with no gene match: 9. CDR3 protein: CASSRRRGLAGAETQYF. In DNA form, the CDR3 reads TGTGCCAGCAGCCGACGGAGGGGACTAGCGGGGGCGGAGACCCAGTACTTC.

Regarding this clone: This specimen includes other DNA sequences encoding the same CDR3. The rearrangement uses TRBV3-1 (or the pseudogene TRBV3-2) and TRBJ2-5, with TRBD1 identical over 7 bases. The J segment lost 2 bases and the V segment lost 4 bases, leaving 4 bases of the junction unmatched. This CDR3 comprises 14 residues. Germline V gene lookup returns CDR1 LGHDT and CDR2 YNNKEL (reference sequence). The CDR3 spells CASSRQGVQETQYF. The CDR3, as DNA: TGTGCCAGCAGCCGCCAGGGGGTACAAGAGACCCAGTACTTC.

The rearrangement uses TRBV28 and TRBJ1-6; D ambiguous. The V end lost 5 bases, the J end lost 8 bases, and 13 bases lay between the germline ends. In germline, CDR1 is MDHEN, CDR2 SYDVKM. This CDR3 comprises 14 residues. The CDR3 coding sequence is TGTGCCAGCAGTCCGGCCCAGACATATTCACCCCTCCACTTT. Encoded protein: CASSPAQTYSPLHF. The whole variable domain, filled in from reference TRBV28 and TRBJ1-6, reads DVKVTQSSRYLVKRTGEKVFLECVQDMDHENMFWYRQDPGLGLRLIYFSYDVKMKEKGDIPEGYSVSREKKERFSLILESASTNQTSMYLCASSPAQTYSPLHFGNGTRLTVT.

DNA of the CDR3: TGTGCCAGCAGCCAAGATCGAGGTAGAGGGAGCACAGATACGCAGTATTTT. Its protein is CASSQDRGRGSTDTQYF. The chain has TRBV3-1 (or the pseudogene TRBV3-2) and TRBJ2-3, with D possibly being TRBD2 (5 bases). Germline CDR1 reads LGHDT; CDR2 reads YNNKEL (reference sequence). Trimming left V 0 bases short and J 0 bases short, with 13 bases between. The length of the CDR3 is 17 residues.

The gene calls are TRBV9 and TRBJ1-3, with 8 bases identical to TRBD1. Germline-derived CDR1 and CDR2 are SGDLS and YYNGEE. Trimming cost V 6 bases and J 0 bases; bases outside gene matches: 2. The CDR3 is 14 residues long. The CDR3: CASNRGSSGNTIYF. The DNA of the CDR3 is TGTGCCAGCAACAGGGGGTCCTCTGGAAACACCATATATTTT.

V usage is TRBV5-1 and J usage is TRBJ2-3; D is perhaps TRBD2 (6 bases). Trimming left V 4 bases short and J 2 bases short, with 11 bases between. The CDR3 covers 14 residues. From germline, CDR1 is SGHRS and CDR2 YFSETQ. The CDR3 loop reads CASSPGDSTDTQYF. The CDR3 DNA reads TGCGCCAGCAGCCCGGGGGACTCCACAGATACGCAGTATTTT.

As concerns this clone: At the DNA level, this CDR3 is encoded by other sequences in the same sample as well. The rearrangement links TRBV6-1 to TRBJ2-1; D may be TRBD2 (6 bases). This CDR3 comprises 17 residues. Germline values: CDR1 MNHNS, CDR2 SASEGT. Trimming removed 6 bases from V and 4 bases from J, with 22 bases in between. In nucleotides, the CDR3 is TGTGCCAGCAGCGAAATATCGGGGGTAGGATCATACAATGAGCAGTTCTTC. Protein product: CASSEISGVGSYNEQFF.

This clone was observed a handful of times. The rearrangement links TRBV12-3 or TRBV12-4 to TRBJ1-6; no reliable D call. The CDR3 length is 13 residues. The V end was cut by 6 bases, the J end by 10 bases, with 13 bases between. Here the CDR3 DNA reads TGTGCCAGCAGGCGGGGTTTAGAGTCACCCCTCCACTTT. As protein: CASRRGLESPLHF.

The genes are TRBV9 and TRBJ2-5, with TRBD1 matching 9 bases. The CDR3 contains 15 residues. Trimming took 3 bases from V and 3 from J; bases not matched to a gene: 6. The germline CDR1 and CDR2 sequences are SGDLS and YYNGEE. The CDR3 loop reads CASSATGGTKETQYF. The CDR3 bases are TGTGCCAGCAGCGCGACAGGGGGTACAAAAGAGACCCAGTACTTC.

This chain joins TRBV6-5 and TRBJ2-1, with 9 bases aligning to TRBD2. Germline V gives CDR1 MNHEY, CDR2 SVGAGI. With 6 bases clipped from V and 15 bases from J, the junction kept 6 bases outside the gene matches. This CDR3 spans 11 amino acids. CDR3 nucleotide sequence: TGTGCCAGCAGCAGTGGGACTAGCACGTTCTTC. It is translated as CASSSGTSTFF.

The gene calls are TRBV21-1 and TRBJ2-3; TRBD2, the D gene given by the table, was not confirmed from the DNA. TRBV21-1 is listed as a pseudogene. The length of the CDR3 is 21 residues. The CDR3 DNA follows: TGTGCCAGCAGTGGGTGGGTTAGAGCCGGGACTAGCGGGGGGGGCACAGATACGCAGTATTTT. It specifies CASSGWVRAGTSGGGTDTQYF.

This clone was seen a single time. The chain links TRBV21-1 to TRBJ2-2; TRBD2 reflects the table's D call only, with no check against the DNA. TRBV21-1 is a pseudogene segment. The CDR3 covers 15 residues. The CDR3 nucleotides are TGTGCCAGCAGCAGACTCCCCGGCCCGTCCGAGGAGCTGTTTTTT. Protein product: CASSRLPGPSEELFF.

This clone was counted only a few times. The genes are TRBV12-3 or TRBV12-4 and TRBJ1-1; D remains ambiguous. This CDR3 has 13 residues. Trimming pared 6 bases from V and 3 bases from J, leaving 11 bases between. The CDR3: CASSQTGYTEAFF. CDR3 coding DNA: TGTGCCAGCAGCCAGACGGGGTACACTGAAGCTTTCTTT.

J is TRBJ1-1 and V is TRBV27; 9 bases are shared with TRBD1. From germline, CDR1 is MNHEY and CDR2 SMNVEV (reference sequence). The CDR3 contains 13 residues. Losses at the gene ends were 6 bases for V and 7 bases for J; bases not matched to a gene: 6. CDR3 coding DNA: TGTGCCAGCAGGGTCACAGGGGGCCTTGAAGCTTTCTTT. It codes for CASRVTGGLEAFF.

CDR3 amino acids: CSVEGSLVSNEQFF. CDR3 in DNA: TGCAGCGTTGAAGGTAGTCTAGTTTCCAATGAGCAGTTCTTC. The genes are TRBV29-1 and TRBJ2-1; D unclear. V lost 1 base and J 6 bases, leaving 13 bases between the germline ends. Germline assignment: CDR1 SQVTM and CDR2 ANQGSEA. This CDR3 spans 14 amino acids.

This chain connects TRBV30 to TRBJ2-7; TRBD2 aligns across 9 bases. The CDR3 covers 12 residues. CDR1 and CDR2 (germline): GTSNPN, SVGIG (reference sequence). The trim removed 4 bases at V and 4 bases at J, leaving 2 bases unmatched. CDR3 amino acids: CAWTAGGYEQYF. The CDR3 nucleotides read TGTGCCTGGACGGCGGGGGGGTACGAGCAGTACTTC.

As DNA, the CDR3 is TGTGCCAGCAGTGAGACAGGGAGCACAGATACGCAGTATTTT. It codes for CASSETGSTDTQYF. This chain joins TRBV6-4 and TRBJ2-3; TRBD1 agrees at 7 bases. Germline trimming cut 3 bases from V and 0 bases from J; bases unmatched to any gene: 0. Germline CDR1 reads MRHNA; CDR2 reads SNTAGT. There are 14 residues in the CDR3.

Written as DNA, the CDR3 is TGTGCCAGCTCACAGGGGAGCACAGATACGCAGTATTTT. It encodes CASSQGSTDTQYF. The gene calls are TRBV18 and TRBJ2-3, with TRBD1 as a possible D gene (5 bases). The ends were cut back, 4 bases at V and 0 bases at J, with 5 bases in the middle. Germline loops: CDR1 KGHSH, CDR2 LQKENI. The CDR3 spans 13 residues. Full variable domain (remainder filled in from reference TRBV18 and TRBJ2-3): NAGVMQNPRHLVRRRGQEARLRCSPMKGHSHVYWYRQLPEEGLKFMVYLQKENIIDESGMPKERFSAEFPKEGPSILRIQQVVRGDSAAYFCASSQGSTDTQYFGPGTRLTVL.

This clone was found once. The J gene is TRBJ2-5, the V gene TRBV11-2; 8 nucleotides match TRBD2. This CDR3 is built from 14 residues. CDR1 and CDR2 from the germline V gene are SGHAT and FQNNGV. The V and J ends lost 5 bases and 5 bases, in that order; junction bases with no gene match: 7. CDR3 sequence: CASSRGGRAETQYF. CDR3 in DNA: TGTGCCAGCAGCCGGGGGGGGAGAGCCGAGACCCAGTACTTC.

The gene calls are TRBV18 and TRBJ1-5; a weak D match, TRBD1 (6 bases). The CDR3 length is 14 residues. Trimming shortened V by 1 base and J by 6 bases, and 10 bases separated the two germline ends. Looked up from germline, CDR1 is KGHSH and CDR2 is LQKENI. The chain's CDR3 is CASSPQGGSQPQHF. CDR3 coding DNA: TGTGCCAGCTCACCACAAGGGGGTAGTCAGCCCCAGCATTTT.